Listed below are T cell receptor beta chains from one sample, sequenced in a study of cytomegalovirus exposure and HLA in healthy donors. Sequencing used immunoSEQ multiplex PCR; TCRdb keeps in-frame clones, though not all of them. This sample has about 120,000 clones, with approximately 95% found just once. Sequenced: PBMCs. The source is a man between 18 and 29 years old in good health and CMV-seronegative. The CDR3 runs from the conserved cysteine through the conserved F or W. Fields, in order: V gene, clone size, J gene, D gene, CDR3 protein, CDR3 DNA. D genes are given only for firm matches. Clone size is not always given. Where it is, it says once, few, many or a class for expanded clones.

TRBV6-6	NA	TRBJ1-2	NA	CASNLRGSSGGYTF	TGTGCCAGCAACTTACGTGGCTCCTCGGGGGGCTACACCTTC
TRBV4-3	NA	TRBJ1-4	TRBD1	CASSPAGGGREKLFF	TGCGCCAGCAGCCCTGCCGGAGGGGGCAGGGAAAAACTGTTTTTT
TRBV29-1	NA	TRBJ2-1	TRBD2	CSAWGLAGASSYNEQFF	TGCAGCGCCTGGGGACTAGCGGGAGCGAGCTCCTACAATGAGCAGTTCTTC
TRBV28	many	TRBJ2-5	NA	CASSLSRLAGVVETQYF	TGTGCCAGCAGTCTCTCCCGGCTAGCTGGAGTGGTGGAGACCCAGTACTTC
TRBV27	NA	TRBJ1-2	NA	CASRGREAYGYTF	TGTGCCAGCAGAGGCAGGGAGGCCTATGGCTACACCTTC
TRBV9	NA	TRBJ2-7	TRBD1	CASSATTGANYEQYF	TGTGCCAGCAGCGCAACCACAGGGGCGAACTACGAGCAGTACTTC
TRBV25-1	once	TRBJ2-1	NA	CASSELVEQFF	TGTGCCAGCAGTGAACTAGTTGAGCAGTTCTTC
TRBV5-4	once	TRBJ1-4	NA	CASSLGNGAGEEKLFF	TGTGCCAGCAGCTTGGGAAACGGGGCAGGGGAGGAAAAACTGTTTTTT
TRBV6-5	NA	TRBJ1-2	TRBD1	CASSYLGTGYGYTF	TGTGCCAGCAGTTACCTAGGGACAGGCTATGGCTACACCTTC
TRBV7-2	NA	TRBJ1-5	NA	CASSRVLTEVDQPQHF	TGTGCCAGCAGCCGAGTACTTACCGAGGTAGATCAGCCCCAGCATTTT
TRBV6-5	NA	TRBJ2-7	TRBD1	CASSTDRTYEQYF	TGTGCCAGCAGCACGGACAGGACCTACGAGCAGTACTTC
TRBV18	NA	TRBJ1-2	NA	CASSGQTYGYTF	TGTGCCAGCTCCGGACAGACCTATGGCTACACCTTC
TRBV7-9	NA	TRBJ2-6	TRBD2	CASSLSGLAYISGANVLTF	TGTGCCAGCAGCTTATCGGGACTAGCGTATATCTCTGGGGCCAACGTCCTGACTTTC
TRBV12-5	NA	TRBJ1-5	NA	CASGLVPPGADNQPQHF	TGTGCTAGTGGTTTGGTACCCCCAGGGGCCGACAATCAGCCCCAGCATTTT
TRBV20-1	NA	TRBJ2-7	NA	CSASDGEQYF	TGCAGTGCTAGCGACGGGGAGCAGTACTTC
TRBV7-9	NA	TRBJ1-1	NA	CASSLRSWGDTEAFF	TGTGCCAGCAGCCTGCGGTCTTGGGGGGATACTGAAGCTTTCTTT
TRBV11-3	once	TRBJ2-2	TRBD2	CASSSPLGGSTGELFF	TGTGCCAGCAGCTCCCCCTTAGGCGGGAGCACCGGGGAGCTGTTTTTT
TRBV5-4	NA	TRBJ1-1	TRBD1	CASREGQEVNTEAFF	TGTGCCAGCAGAGAGGGACAGGAGGTGAACACTGAAGCTTTCTTT
TRBV6-1	NA	TRBJ1-2	TRBD1	CASRDETGYYGYTF	TGTGCCAGCAGGGACGAGACAGGGTACTATGGCTACACCTTC
TRBV28	once	TRBJ1-2	TRBD1	CASSLGTGARGYTF	TGTGCCAGCAGTTTAGGGACAGGGGCACGGGGCTACACCTTC
TRBV29-1	once	TRBJ2-7	TRBD1	CSVEDHRTGGYEQYF	TGCAGCGTTGAAGACCACAGGACAGGGGGCTACGAGCAGTACTTC
TRBV7-3	NA	TRBJ2-6	TRBD2	CASSLNPFLAGVSSGANVLTF	TGTGCCAGCAGCTTAAACCCCTTTTTGGCGGGAGTAAGTTCTGGGGCCAACGTCCTGACTTTC
TRBV28	NA	TRBJ2-1	NA	CASSPTKVGQFF	TGTGCCAGCAGTCCAACTAAGGTCGGGCAGTTCTTC
TRBV7-2	NA	TRBJ2-2	TRBD2	CASRVIELRRRGAGELFF	TGTGCCAGCAGGGTTATTGAGCTTCGCCGCCGGGGGGCCGGGGAGCTGTTTTTT
TRBV7-9	NA	TRBJ2-3	TRBD2	CASSPWTGGWDTQYF	TGTGCCAGCAGCCCCTGGACCGGGGGGTGGGATACGCAGTATTTT
TRBV18	NA	TRBJ2-1	TRBD2	CASSRTSGRGDEQFF	TGTGCCAGCTCACGGACTAGCGGGAGGGGCGATGAGCAGTTCTTC
TRBV5-1	NA	TRBJ2-1	TRBD2	CASSQGLAGGLDEQFF	TGCGCCAGCAGCCAGGGACTAGCGGGAGGGTTGGATGAGCAGTTCTTC
TRBV28	NA	TRBJ2-7	NA	CASNPHQIGVSYEQYF	TGTGCCAGCAATCCTCACCAGATCGGGGTTAGCTACGAGCAGTACTTC
TRBV27	NA	TRBJ2-6	TRBD1	CATRDRAGAGANVLTF	TGTGCCACCAGAGACAGGGCCGGGGCTGGGGCCAACGTCCTGACTTTC
TRBV30	NA	TRBJ2-3	TRBD1	CAWSGDRAYPVRADTQYF	TGTGCCTGGAGTGGAGACAGGGCGTATCCCGTACGTGCAGATACGCAGTATTTT
TRBV2	NA	TRBJ1-2	NA	CASSENLEGTYYGYTF	TGTGCCAGCAGTGAAAACCTGGAAGGGACATACTATGGCTACACCTTC
TRBV20-1	once	TRBJ2-5	NA	CSGTIQETQYF	TGCAGTGGGACAATCCAAGAGACCCAGTACTTC
TRBV29-1	NA	TRBJ2-7	NA	CSAAGNSYEQYF	TGCAGCGCGGCAGGAAACTCCTACGAGCAGTACTTC
TRBV7-6	NA	TRBJ1-1	NA	CASSPSRGGRGTEAFF	TGTGCCAGCAGCCCATCACGCGGGGGGCGGGGGACTGAAGCTTTCTTT
TRBV4-1	NA	TRBJ2-1	TRBD2	CASSQDGREGSSYNEQFF	TGCGCCAGCAGCCAAGATGGGCGGGAGGGTAGCTCCTACAATGAGCAGTTCTTC
TRBV5-4	NA	TRBJ2-1	NA	CASSPSWGEMNEQFF	TGTGCCAGCAGCCCTTCTTGGGGGGAAATGAATGAGCAGTTCTTC
TRBV18	NA	TRBJ1-5	NA	CASSGEYSNQPQHF	TGTGCCAGCTCCGGGGAGTATAGCAATCAGCCCCAGCATTTT
TRBV4-1	NA	TRBJ2-7	TRBD1	CASSREQGLRVEQYF	TGCGCCAGCAGCCGGGAACAGGGGCTACGGGTGGAGCAGTACTTC
TRBV6-6	NA	TRBJ1-5	NA	CASTQGLAQHF	TGTGCCAGCACCCAGGGACTGGCCCAGCATTTT
TRBV9	NA	TRBJ1-1	NA	CASSENGEGTEAFF	TGTGCCAGCAGCGAAAACGGGGAGGGAACTGAAGCTTTCTTT
TRBV2	NA	TRBJ1-1	TRBD1	CASSEWTGGFLGAFF	TGTGCCAGCAGTGAATGGACAGGGGGCTTTTTAGGAGCTTTCTTT
TRBV27	NA	TRBJ2-7	TRBD1	CASSRLPGQGVSYEQYF	TGTGCCAGCAGCCGCCTACCGGGACAGGGGGTTTCCTACGAGCAGTACTTC
TRBV9	NA	TRBJ2-7	NA	CASSGITDEQYF	TGTGCCAGCAGCGGAATCACAGACGAGCAGTACTTC
TRBV9	NA	TRBJ1-1	NA	CASSPAGARTEAFF	TGTGCCAGCAGCCCCGCGGGGGCGCGAACTGAAGCTTTCTTT
TRBV5-8	NA	TRBJ1-1	TRBD1	CASSLPGGNTEAFF	TGTGCCAGCAGCTTACCAGGGGGCAACACTGAAGCTTTCTTT
TRBV7-9	NA	TRBJ2-7	TRBD2	CASTQGSSGAYEQYF	TGTGCCAGCACCCAGGGGTCTAGCGGGGCCTACGAGCAGTACTTC
TRBV11-2	NA	TRBJ1-3	NA	CASQPPPGGNTIYF	TGTGCCAGCCAACCCCCACCGGGGGGAAACACCATATATTTT
TRBV7-9	NA	TRBJ2-5	NA	CASSFGGPQETQYF	TGTGCCAGCAGTTTCGGGGGGCCCCAAGAGACCCAGTACTTC
TRBV19	NA	TRBJ1-2	NA	CASSPHRYGYTF	TGTGCCAGTAGTCCACATCGCTATGGCTACACCTTC
TRBV5-4	NA	TRBJ1-2	NA	CASSLSALGYTF	TGTGCCAGCAGCTTGAGTGCGTTGGGCTACACCTTC